The rows below give T cell receptor beta chains drawn from one sample of a study of T cell responses to AZD1222 COVID-19 vaccine. Method: immunoSEQ multiplex PCR; TCRdb's copy keeps in-frame clones and lacks some. The sample holds about 160,000 clones, about 91% seen once. The sequences come from peripheral blood, collected on day 0 of AZD1222 vaccination. All receptors derive from an adult in good health. CDR3s include the opening cysteine and the closing phenylalanine or tryptophan. D genes are given only for firm matches. Not all rows give a size; the values are once, few, many and, for expanded clones, a class.

TRBJ2-2	.	TRBV20-1	.	TGCAGTGCTAGACTGCGGGGGGAGCTGTTTTTT	CSARLRGELFF
TRBJ2-1	TRBD2	TRBV28	.	TGTGCCAGCAGGCGTCTAGCGGCCTCCTACAATGAGCAGTTCTTC	CASRRLAASYNEQFF
TRBJ1-5	.	TRBV5-8	.	TGTGCCAGCAGTCCCGACAGAAATCAGCCCCAGCATTTT	CASSPDRNQPQHF
TRBJ2-2	TRBD1	TRBV6-1	.	TGTGCCAGCAGTGAAAGGGGGCGAAACACCGGGGAGCTGTTTTTT	CASSERGRNTGELFF
TRBJ2-7	TRBD1	TRBV6-5	once	TGTGCCAGCAGTTACGATGGGACAGGCTTTACCTTC	CASSYDGTGFTF
TRBJ2-7	TRBD2	TRBV19	.	TGTGCCAGCGCTACCTGGTCTAGCGGAATCTCCTACGAGCAGTACTTC	CASATWSSGISYEQYF
TRBJ2-3	.	TRBV12-3/TRBV12-4	.	TGTGCCAGCAGTTTAGGAGGGTCTAGCGAGTATTTT	CASSLGGSSEYF
TRBJ1-1	TRBD1	TRBV27	.	TGTGCCAGCACTACAGGGGGGGAGAACACTGAAGCTTTCTTT	CASTTGGENTEAFF
TRBJ2-7	TRBD1	TRBV6-5	.	TGTGCCAGCAGTTACCGCGGACAGGGAACCTACGAGCAGTACTTC	CASSYRGQGTYEQYF
TRBJ2-1	TRBD2	TRBV13	once	TGTGCCAGCAGCGCAGATACTAGCGGAGGGGCCTACAATGAGCAGTTCTTC	CASSADTSGGAYNEQFF
TRBJ1-1	.	TRBV6-5	.	TGTGCCAGCACCAAGGACGGGGGCAGCACTGAAGCTTTCTTT	CASTKDGGSTEAFF
TRBJ1-1	.	TRBV28	.	TGTGCCAGCAGTTCGCCCCGCGGCGACTGGGGTAACACTGAAGCTTTCTTT	CASSSPRGDWGNTEAFF
TRBJ2-3	TRBD1	TRBV4-1	.	TGCGCCAGCAGCCCAGGACAGGGAACAGATACGCAGTATTTT	CASSPGQGTDTQYF
TRBJ2-7	.	TRBV29-1	.	TGCAGCGTTGAGACAAGTCCCTACGAGCAGTACTTC	CSVETSPYEQYF
TRBJ2-7	.	TRBV6-5	.	TGTGCCAGCAGATTACCAGAAATCCCCTACGAGCAGTACTTC	CASRLPEIPYEQYF
TRBJ1-3	.	TRBV5-4	.	TGTGCCAGCAGCGCCCCCCCGGGAAACACCATATATTTT	CASSAPPGNTIYF
TRBJ2-7	.	TRBV2	.	TGTGCCAGCAGTGAGTCGGATACTCTTTACGGCTACGAGCAGTACTTC	CASSESDTLYGYEQYF
TRBJ2-7	.	TRBV29-1	.	TGCAGCGTTGTCCATAGATCAGCAGGGTCCTACGAGCAGTACTTC	CSVVHRSAGSYEQYF
TRBJ2-3	.	TRBV5-6	.	TGTGCCAGCAGCTGGGGACCGGTTGAGGTAGATACGCAGTATTTT	CASSWGPVEVDTQYF
TRBJ2-2	.	TRBV7-3	once	TGTGCCAGCAGCTTAAATCGTGAGGGGACACACACCGGGGAGCTGTTTTTT	CASSLNREGTHTGELFF
TRBJ2-1	.	TRBV21-1	.	TGTGCCAGCAGCCAAACGGCGGGACGATACAATGAGCAGTTCTTC	CASSQTAGRYNEQFF
TRBJ2-7	.	TRBV11-3	.	TGTGCCAGCAGCTTAGGGCCCGACCTCTACGAGCAGTACTTC	CASSLGPDLYEQYF
TRBJ1-1	.	TRBV7-9	.	TGTGCCAGCAGCTCCCGGGGGGGTATGAACACTGAAGCTTTCTTT	CASSSRGGMNTEAFF
TRBJ2-1	TRBD1	TRBV7-9	.	TGTGCCAGCAGCGTAGGACAGGCCAGTAGGGAGTTCTTC	CASSVGQASREFF
TRBJ1-1	.	TRBV28	.	TGTGCCAGCAGTTTCGATGGCGCTGAAGCTTTCTTT	CASSFDGAEAFF
TRBJ2-3	.	TRBV18	once	TGTGCCAGCTCACCACCGCCAGACGATACGCAGTATTTT	CASSPPPDDTQYF
TRBJ1-3	.	TRBV4-1	.	TGCGCCAGCAGCCGCGGGCAGGGGGGAAACACCATATATTTT	CASSRGQGGNTIYF
TRBJ2-7	.	TRBV3-1/TRBV3-2	.	TGTGCCAGCAGCCAGGACTCCATCTCCTACGAGCAGTACTTC	CASSQDSISYEQYF
TRBJ2-2	.	TRBV7-2	few	TGTGCCAGCAGCGCCGGGACCCACGCCGGGGAGCTGTTTTTT	CASSAGTHAGELFF
TRBJ2-7	.	TRBV18	few	TGTGCCAGCTCACCCGGGATGGAGGGCTACGAGCAGTACTTC	CASSPGMEGYEQYF
TRBJ2-3	.	TRBV7-3	.	TGTGCCAGCAGCTTAACGGGAACAGATACGCAGTATTTT	CASSLTGTDTQYF
TRBJ2-5	.	TRBV11-2	.	TGTGCCAGCAGCTTAGAACTAGCAGAGTACCAAGAGACCCAGTACTTC	CASSLELAEYQETQYF
TRBJ2-1	TRBD2	TRBV5-4	.	TGTGCCTCCGGACTAGCGGCAGACTACAATGAGCAGTTCTTC	CASGLAADYNEQFF
TRBJ2-7	.	TRBV27	.	TGTGCCAGCAGTTTGGACCGGGGGTCCTACGAGCAGTACTTC	CASSLDRGSYEQYF
TRBJ2-7	TRBD1	TRBV11-2	.	TGTGCCAGCAGCCCAGGACAGGGTAGTTTTGGCGGCGAGCAGTACTTC	CASSPGQGSFGGEQYF
TRBJ1-2	.	TRBV6-2/TRBV6-3	.	TGTGCCAGCAGTTACGACACTAACTACACCTTC	CASSYDTNYTF
TRBJ1-5	.	TRBV7-2	.	TGTGCCAGCAGCTTAGAAGGGGGTCAGCCCCAGCATTTT	CASSLEGGQPQHF
TRBJ2-3	.	TRBV5-5	.	TGTGCCAGCACCACACGCGGGGAGTCCCCAGATACGCAGTATTTT	CASTTRGESPDTQYF
TRBJ2-3	TRBD2	TRBV4-1	.	TGCGCCAGCAGCCGCTTCCCGGCGGGAGGGAGTGACACAGATACGCAGTATTTT	CASSRFPAGGSDTDTQYF
TRBJ2-1	TRBD2	TRBV12-3/TRBV12-4	.	TGTGCCAGCAGGACGGCTAGCGGGAATGAGCAGTTCTTC	CASRTASGNEQFF
TRBJ1-5	.	TRBV30	.	TGTGCCTGGAGTGTACAAGGACTTCCCCTCTTCGTGCCCCAGCATTTT	CAWSVQGLPLFVPQHF
TRBJ1-6	.	TRBV2	.	TGTGCCAGCAGAGGTAGCTCCTATAATTCACCCCTCCACTTT	CASRGSSYNSPLHF
TRBJ1-1	TRBD1	TRBV4-1	.	TGCGCCAGCAGCCAAGATCCTGCAGGGGGCTACTTGAACACTGAAGCTTTCTTT	CASSQDPAGGYLNTEAFF
TRBJ1-1	.	TRBV12-3/TRBV12-4	.	TGTGCCAGCAGTTGGTCGATGAAGACTGAAGCTTTCTTT	CASSWSMKTEAFF
TRBJ1-6	.	TRBV19	.	TGTGCCAGTAGTAATGGGGGGACTAGTGGATCACCCCTCCACTTT	CASSNGGTSGSPLHF
TRBJ1-1	TRBD1	TRBV2	.	TGTGCCAGCAGTGAACACAGGGGGGGGACTGAAGCTTTCTTT	CASSEHRGGTEAFF
TRBJ2-1	.	TRBV19	.	TGTGCCAGTAGTATTAGACTTAACAATGAGCAGTTCTTC	CASSIRLNNEQFF
TRBJ1-5	.	TRBV19	.	TGTGCCAGTACAGGGATTGGCAATCAGCCCCAGCATTTT	CASTGIGNQPQHF
TRBJ2-2	.	TRBV6-5	.	TGTGCCAGCAGGTCGGGAAGGCTCTACACCGGGGAGCTGTTTTTT	CASRSGRLYTGELFF
TRBJ1-1	TRBD1	TRBV10-3	.	TGTGCGACAGGGGAGGGGTACACTGAAGCTTTCTTT	CATGEGYTEAFF